Each of the 22 T cell receptor beta chains below was sequenced from the same sample in a study of shared clonotypes between healthy human individuals. Terminally differentiated effector memory CD45RA+ cells were excluded from the naive CD8 cells, which were CD45RO-negative and positively selected for CCR7. TCRdb's table, derived via immunoSEQ multiplex PCR, lists solely in-frame clones and lacks some. The sample holds roughly 550,000 clones, nearly 97% seen once. Sample: naive CD8+ T cells sorted from blood. Every receptor here comes from a woman in her thirties in good health.

The chain couples TRBV28 to TRBJ1-1; D ambiguous. Germline CDR1 reads MDHEN; CDR2 reads SYDVKM. This CDR3 is built from 15 residues. V dropped 2 bases and J dropped 4 bases, with 14 bases sitting between them. The CDR3 DNA follows: TGTGCCAGCAGTTTAGTTCGAAAGGGAAGCACTGAAGCTTTCTTT. Protein sequence: CASSLVRKGSTEAFF.

A few counts support this clone. V is TRBV30 and J is TRBJ2-5, with D uncertain. Germline loops: CDR1 GTSNPN, CDR2 SVGIG (reference sequence). V lost 8 bases, J lost 4 bases, and 8 bases lay in between. The CDR3 extends over 10 amino acids. The CDR3 nucleotides read TGTGCCCCCCCGGGAGAGACCCAGTACTTC. As protein: CAPPGETQYF. The variable domain in full, with the rest retrieved from reference TRBV30 and TRBJ2-5, is SQTIHQWPATLVQPVGSPLSLECTVEGTSNPNLYWYRQAAGRGLQLLFYSVGIGQISSEVPQNLSASRPQDRQFILSSKKLLLSDSGFYLCAPPGETQYFGPGTRLLVL.

V gene TRBV10-1 combines with J gene TRBJ1-1; D may be TRBD1 (5 bases). CDR1 is WNHNN, CDR2 SYGVQD, per germline (reference sequence). CDR3 length equals 13 residues. Trimming left V 8 bases short and J 4 bases short, with 14 bases between. CDR3: CASCPDSSTEAFF. The DNA for the CDR3 is TGCGCCAGCTGCCCTGACAGCTCCACTGAAGCTTTCTTT.

The chain uses TRBV9 and TRBJ1-3; D is possibly TRBD1 (6 bases). CDR1 SGDLS and CDR2 YYNGEE come from the germline V gene. The CDR3 has 15 residues. Trimming pared 0 bases from V and 3 bases from J, leaving 10 bases between. The CDR3 reads CASSVDRTVGNTIYF. DNA for the CDR3: TGTGCCAGCAGCGTAGATAGGACAGTTGGAAACACCATATATTTT.

The rearrangement joins TRBV19 to TRBJ1-1, with TRBD1 as a possible D gene (5 bases). Trimming removed 7 bases at V and 5 bases at J, with 14 bases between. Germline assignment: CDR1 LNHDA and CDR2 SQIVND (reference sequence). There are 13 residues in the CDR3. The DNA of the CDR3 is TGTGCCAGTAATTATGCAGGGTGGACTGAAGCTTTCTTT. Translation: CASNYAGWTEAFF.

Concerning this clone itself: Other DNA variants within this sample encode the same CDR3. The genes are TRBV13 and TRBJ2-7; D gene ambiguous. The V and J ends lost 0 bases and 2 bases respectively, with 5 bases between them. The CDR3 runs to 13 residues. Germline CDR1 PRHDT, CDR2 FYEKMQ (reference sequence). CDR3 protein: CASSLGSTYEQYF. The DNA for the CDR3 is TGTGCCAGCAGCTTAGGCTCAACCTACGAGCAGTACTTC.

This chain joins TRBV28 and TRBJ2-1; TRBD2 agrees at 11 bases. Looked up from germline, CDR1 is MDHEN and CDR2 is SYDVKM. The V gene end was trimmed by 6 bases and the J gene end by 2 bases; junction bases not matched to a gene: 6. This CDR3 region has 16 residues. This CDR3 is CASRPLAGVAYNEQFF. The CDR3, as DNA: TGTGCCAGCAGGCCACTAGCGGGAGTCGCCTACAATGAGCAGTTCTTC.

This chain uses TRBV5-1 with TRBJ2-3; D perhaps matches TRBD2 (6 bases). V gave up 5 bases and J gave up 4 bases, with 20 bases separating them. CDR1 and CDR2 (germline): SGHRS, YFSETQ. The CDR3 contains 16 residues. The CDR3, as DNA: TGCGCCAGCAGTGACCGGGACTTCCGAAATCCAGATACGCAGTATTTT. As protein: CASSDRDFRNPDTQYF.

The rearrangement links TRBV27 to TRBJ2-7, with 8 bases fitting TRBD2. After removal of 5 bases from V and 3 bases from J, the junction contained 3 bases not matched to a gene. This CDR3 comprises 13 residues. Germline CDR1 and CDR2: MNHEY and SMNVEV (reference sequence). The CDR3 sequence: CASSSGSGYEQYF. The CDR3 DNA sequence: TGTGCCAGCAGTAGCGGGAGTGGCTACGAGCAGTACTTC.

The chain is built from TRBV27 and TRBJ2-1, with 7 bases fitting TRBD2. CDR1 is MNHEY and CDR2 is SMNVEV in the germline V gene (reference sequence). V shed 6 bases and J 9 bases; nucleotides not matched to a gene: 5. The CDR3 is made up of 12 amino acids. In nucleotides, the CDR3 is TGTGCCAGCAGGACGGGGGGTGTTGAGCAGTTCTTC. Residues: CASRTGGVEQFF.

The rearrangement links TRBV9 to TRBJ2-1, with 12 bases aligning to TRBD2. The CDR3 has 16 amino acids. Per the germline V gene, CDR1 is SGDLS and CDR2 is YYNGEE. After removal of 4 bases from V and 8 bases from J, the junction contained 10 bases not matched to a gene. The CDR3: CASSSRTSGKTDEQFF. The DNA for the CDR3 is TGTGCCAGCAGCTCCCGGACTAGCGGGAAGACGGATGAGCAGTTCTTC.

The chain is built from TRBV28 and TRBJ1-1, with D possibly TRBD1 on 5 matching bases. Trimming left V 4 bases short and J 8 bases short, with 11 bases between. The CDR3 extends over 12 amino acids. Germline loops: CDR1 MDHEN, CDR2 SYDVKM. The CDR3: CASSWDGEEAFF. The CDR3 nucleotides are TGTGCCAGCAGTTGGGACGGGGAAGAAGCTTTCTTT.

This sequence joins TRBV27 and TRBJ2-7, with 7 bases identical to TRBD1. The trim removed 1 base at V and 1 base at J, leaving 10 bases unmatched. Germline V CDR1 and CDR2: MNHEY, SMNVEV (reference sequence). The CDR3 extends over 17 amino acids. In nucleotides, the CDR3 is TGTGCCAGCAGTTTATTGCCCGGGACAGTAAGATCCTACGAGCAGTACTTC. Its protein is CASSLLPGTVRSYEQYF.

DNA for the CDR3: TGTGCCAGCAGTCCCTGGACGGGAATGAACACTGAAGCTTTCTTT. It codes for CASSPWTGMNTEAFF. This chain joins TRBV6-6 and TRBJ1-1; D not resolved. This CDR3 comprises 15 residues. Germline V gene sequence: CDR1 MNHNY, CDR2 SVGAGI (reference sequence). V shed 5 bases and J shed 0 bases, with 13 bases lying between them.

The CDR3 DNA reads as TGCGCCAGCAGCCAAGCGGTAGCGGGAGGCCCAACCCACGAGCAGTACTTC. It codes for CASSQAVAGGPTHEQYF. The J gene is TRBJ2-7, the V gene TRBV4-1; TRBD2 agrees at 10 bases. Unmatched junction bases numbered 11, after V lost 1 base and J lost 5 bases. Germline V gene sequence: CDR1 MGHRA, CDR2 YSYEKL. This CDR3 region has 17 residues.

CDR3 sequence reads: CASSAARTGELFF. DNA for the CDR3: TGTGCCAGCAGTGCAGCCCGAACTGGGGAGCTGTTTTTT. The chain has TRBV27 and TRBJ2-2; D not resolved. Germline V CDR1 and CDR2: MNHEY, SMNVEV (reference sequence). V was cut by 5 bases and J by 8 bases, with 12 bases left in between. The CDR3 runs 13 residues.

The rearrangement joins TRBV13 to TRBJ2-3, with 7 bases identical to TRBD1. The germline V gene encodes CDR1 PRHDT and CDR2 FYEKMQ (reference sequence). The length of the CDR3 is 14 residues. The J segment lost 1 base and the V segment lost 5 bases, leaving 3 bases of the junction unmatched. The CDR3 reads CASSVGQGTDTQYF. The CDR3 nucleotides read TGTGCCAGCAGCGTTGGACAGGGCACAGATACGCAGTATTTT.

The rearrangement links TRBV7-9 to TRBJ2-7, with 8 nucleotides matching TRBD1. The CDR3 totals 14 residues. Germline-derived CDR1 and CDR2 are SEHNR and FQNEAQ (reference sequence). J lost 6 bases, V lost 4 bases, and 8 bases had no gene match. CDR3 nucleotide sequence: TGTGCCAGCAGCTCCGCAGGGGGCGTAGGCGAGCAGTACTTC. Its translation is CASSSAGGVGEQYF. Drawing the rest from reference TRBV7-9 and TRBJ2-7, the complete variable domain is DTGVSQNPRHKITKRGQNVTFRCDPISEHNRLYWYRQTLGQGPEFLTYFQNEAQLEKSRLLSDRFSAERPKGSFSTLEIQRTEQGDSAMYLCASSSAGGVGEQYFGPGTRLTVT.

This chain links TRBV15 with TRBJ2-7; tentatively, D is TRBD2 (5 bases). The germline V gene encodes CDR1 LNHNV and CDR2 YYDKDF (reference sequence). Trimming took 3 bases from V and 9 from J, leaving 12 bases between them. This CDR3 region has 12 residues. Written as DNA, the CDR3 is TGTGCCACCAGCAGCCCCGGGGATGGGCAGTACTTC. This sequence encodes CATSSPGDGQYF.

A single count supports this clone. CDR3 residues: CASSLVTGSYEQYF. The CDR3 DNA sequence: TGCGCCAGCAGCTTGGTAACAGGATCCTACGAGCAGTACTTC. V is TRBV5-1 and J is TRBJ2-7; perhaps TRBD1 as D (5 bases). The V and J ends lost 0 bases and 1 base respectively, with 8 bases between them. Germline CDR1 SGHRS, CDR2 YFSETQ. CDR3 size: 14 residues. Variable domain in full (rest from reference TRBV5-1 and TRBJ2-7): KAGVTQTPRYLIKTRGQQVTLSCSPISGHRSVSWYQQTPGQGLQFLFEYFSETQRNKGNFPGRFSGRQFSNSRSEMNVSTLELGDSALYLCASSLVTGSYEQYFGPGTRLTVT.

The gene calls are TRBV27 and TRBJ1-6; perhaps TRBD1 as D (5 bases). CDR3 length: 13 residues. Trimming stripped 6 bases from V and 8 bases from J, with 11 bases between. Germline CDR1 and CDR2: MNHEY and SMNVEV (reference sequence). CDR3 sequence: CASRGVGYSPLHF. The CDR3 nucleotides are TGTGCCAGCAGGGGGGTGGGTTATTCACCCCTCCACTTT.

The chain is built from TRBV7-8 and TRBJ2-7, with D possibly being TRBD1 or TRBD2 (5 bases each). CDR1 and CDR2 from the germline V gene are SGHVS and FQNEAQ. Trimming removed 6 bases from V and 3 bases from J, with 15 bases in between. CDR3 length equals 14 residues. The CDR3 is CASSRSGTNYEQYF. As DNA, the CDR3 is TGTGCCAGCAGTCGTTCCGGGACCAACTACGAGCAGTACTTC. The full variable domain, with the rest looked up from reference TRBV7-8 and TRBJ2-7, is GAGVSQSPRYKVAKRGQDVALRCDPISGHVSLFWYQQALGQGPEFLTYFQNEAQLDKSGLPSDRFFAERPEGSVSTLKIQRTQQEDSAVYLCASSRSGTNYEQYFGPGTRLTVT.